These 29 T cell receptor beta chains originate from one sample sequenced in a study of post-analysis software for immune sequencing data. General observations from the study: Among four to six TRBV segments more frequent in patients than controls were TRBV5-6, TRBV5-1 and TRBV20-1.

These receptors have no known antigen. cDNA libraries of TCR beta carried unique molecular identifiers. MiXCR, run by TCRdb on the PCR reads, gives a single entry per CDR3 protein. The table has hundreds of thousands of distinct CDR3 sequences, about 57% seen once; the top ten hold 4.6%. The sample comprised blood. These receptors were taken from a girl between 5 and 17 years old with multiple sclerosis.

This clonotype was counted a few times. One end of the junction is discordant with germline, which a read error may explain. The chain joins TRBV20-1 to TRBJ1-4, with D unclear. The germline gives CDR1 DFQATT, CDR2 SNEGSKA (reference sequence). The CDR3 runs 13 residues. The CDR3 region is CSARVQKNGKLFF. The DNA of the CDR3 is TGCAGTGCTAGAGTCCAGAAAAATGGAAAACTGTTTTTT.

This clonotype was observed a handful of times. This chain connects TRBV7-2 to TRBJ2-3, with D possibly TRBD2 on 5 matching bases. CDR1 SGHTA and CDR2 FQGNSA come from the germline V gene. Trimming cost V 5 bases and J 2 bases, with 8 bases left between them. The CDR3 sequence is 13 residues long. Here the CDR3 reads CASSPGVTDTQYF. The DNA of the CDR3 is TGTGCCAGCAGCCCCGGGGTCACAGATACGCAGTATTTT. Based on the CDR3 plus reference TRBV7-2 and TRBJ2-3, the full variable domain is GAGVSQSPSNKVTEKGKDVELRCDPISGHTALYWYRQSLGQGLEFLIYFQGNSAPDKSGLPSDRFSAERTGGSVSTLTIQRTQQEDSAVYLCASSPGVTDTQYFGPGTRLTVL.

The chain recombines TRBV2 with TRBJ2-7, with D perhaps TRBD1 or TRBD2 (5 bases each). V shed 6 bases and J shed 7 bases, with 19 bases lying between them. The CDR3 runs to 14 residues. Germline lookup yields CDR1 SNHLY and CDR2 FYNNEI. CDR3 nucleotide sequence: TGTGCCAGCAGGGCCGGGACCCCCGTCGGGGAGCAGTACTTC. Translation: CASRAGTPVGEQYF.

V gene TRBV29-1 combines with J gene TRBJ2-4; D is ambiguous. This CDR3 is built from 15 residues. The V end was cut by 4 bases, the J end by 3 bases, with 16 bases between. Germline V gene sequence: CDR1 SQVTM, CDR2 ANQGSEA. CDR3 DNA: TGCAGCGTTGCCAGGTTGCTAGTAGACAAAAACATTCAGTACTTC. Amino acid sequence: CSVARLLVDKNIQYF.

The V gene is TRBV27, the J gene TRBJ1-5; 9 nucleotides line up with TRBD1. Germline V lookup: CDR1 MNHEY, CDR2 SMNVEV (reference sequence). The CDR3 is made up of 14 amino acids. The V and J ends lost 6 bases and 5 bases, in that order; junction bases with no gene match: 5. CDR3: CASSPGTGHQPQHF. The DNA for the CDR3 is TGTGCCAGCAGCCCAGGGACAGGGCATCAGCCCCAGCATTTT.

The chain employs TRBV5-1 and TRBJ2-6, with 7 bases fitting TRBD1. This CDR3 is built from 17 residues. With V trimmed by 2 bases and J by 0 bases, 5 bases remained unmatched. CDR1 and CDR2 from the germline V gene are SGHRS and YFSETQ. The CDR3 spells CASSFRDSGSGANVLTF. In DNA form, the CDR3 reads TGCGCCAGCAGCTTCCGGGACAGCGGCTCTGGGGCCAACGTCCTGACTTTC.

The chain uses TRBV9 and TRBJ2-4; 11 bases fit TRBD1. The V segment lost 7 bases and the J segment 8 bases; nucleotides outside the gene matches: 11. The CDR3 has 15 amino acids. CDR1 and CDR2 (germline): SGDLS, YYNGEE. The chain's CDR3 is CASGPWTGGIDIQYF. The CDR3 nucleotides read TGTGCCAGCGGACCTTGGACAGGGGGCATCGACATTCAGTACTTC.

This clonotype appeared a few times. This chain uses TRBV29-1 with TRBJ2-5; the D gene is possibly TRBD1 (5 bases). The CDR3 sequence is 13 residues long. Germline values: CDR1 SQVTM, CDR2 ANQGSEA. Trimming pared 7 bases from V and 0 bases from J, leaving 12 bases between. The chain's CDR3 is CSGRGLYQETQYF. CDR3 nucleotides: TGCAGCGGAAGGGGCCTGTACCAAGAGACCCAGTACTTC.

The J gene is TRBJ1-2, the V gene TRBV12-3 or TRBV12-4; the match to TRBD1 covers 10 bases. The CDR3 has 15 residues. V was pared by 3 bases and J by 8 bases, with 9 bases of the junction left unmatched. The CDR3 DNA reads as TGTGCCAGCAGTTTCCCGGGACAGGGGCTCCCAGGCTACACCTTC. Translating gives CASSFPGQGLPGYTF.

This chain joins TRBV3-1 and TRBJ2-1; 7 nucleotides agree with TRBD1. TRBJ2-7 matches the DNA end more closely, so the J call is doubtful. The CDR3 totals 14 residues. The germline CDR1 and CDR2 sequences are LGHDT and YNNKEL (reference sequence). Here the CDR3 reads CASSRRTGVYEQYF. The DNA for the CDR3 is TGTGCCAGCAGCCGACGGACAGGAGTTTACGAGCAGTACTTC.

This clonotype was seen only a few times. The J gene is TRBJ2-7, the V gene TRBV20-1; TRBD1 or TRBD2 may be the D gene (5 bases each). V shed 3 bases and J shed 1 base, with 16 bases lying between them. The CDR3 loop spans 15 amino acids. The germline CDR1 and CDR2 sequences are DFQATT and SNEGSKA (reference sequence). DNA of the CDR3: TGCAGTGCTAGTACCGGGACGGTCGATTCCTACGAGCAGTACTTC. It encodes CSASTGTVDSYEQYF.

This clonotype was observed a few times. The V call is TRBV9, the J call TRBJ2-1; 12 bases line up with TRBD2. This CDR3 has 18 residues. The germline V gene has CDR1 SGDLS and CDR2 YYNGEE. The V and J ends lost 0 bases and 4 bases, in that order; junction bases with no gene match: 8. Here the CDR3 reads CASSVEVGLAGLYNEQFF. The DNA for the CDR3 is TGTGCCAGCAGCGTAGAGGTGGGACTAGCGGGTCTTTACAATGAGCAGTTCTTC.

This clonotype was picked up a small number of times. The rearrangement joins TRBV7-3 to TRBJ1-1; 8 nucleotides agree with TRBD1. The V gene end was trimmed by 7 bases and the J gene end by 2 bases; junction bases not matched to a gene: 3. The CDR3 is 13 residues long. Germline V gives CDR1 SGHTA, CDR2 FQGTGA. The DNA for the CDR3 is TGTGCCAGCACCCAGGGGGCCAACACTGAAGCTTTCTTT. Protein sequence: CASTQGANTEAFF.

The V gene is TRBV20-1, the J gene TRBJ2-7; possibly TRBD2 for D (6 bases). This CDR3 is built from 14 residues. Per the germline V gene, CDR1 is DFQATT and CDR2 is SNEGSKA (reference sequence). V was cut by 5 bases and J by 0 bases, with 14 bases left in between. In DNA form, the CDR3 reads TGCAGTGCTCCCGGGGCGGGAAGCTCCTACGAGCAGTACTTC. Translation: CSAPGAGSSYEQYF.

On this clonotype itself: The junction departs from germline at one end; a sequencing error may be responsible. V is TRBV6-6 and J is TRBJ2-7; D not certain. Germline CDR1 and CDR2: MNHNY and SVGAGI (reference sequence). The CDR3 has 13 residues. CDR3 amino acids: CASSYSLRAEQYF. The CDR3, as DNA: TGTGCCAGCAGTTACTCCCTGAGAGCCGAGCAGTACTTT.

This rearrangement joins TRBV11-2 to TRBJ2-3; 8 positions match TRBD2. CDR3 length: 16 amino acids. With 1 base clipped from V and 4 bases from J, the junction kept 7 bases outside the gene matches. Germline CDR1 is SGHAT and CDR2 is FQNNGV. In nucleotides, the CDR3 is TGTGCCAGCAGCTTAGCCGGGACTAGGTACGCAGATACGCAGTATTTT. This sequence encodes CASSLAGTRYADTQYF.

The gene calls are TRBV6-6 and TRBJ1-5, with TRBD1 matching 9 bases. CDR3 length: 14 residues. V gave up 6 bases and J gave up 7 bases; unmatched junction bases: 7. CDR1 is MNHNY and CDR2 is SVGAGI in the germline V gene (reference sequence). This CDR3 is CASRTQGASQPQHF. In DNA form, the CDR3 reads TGTGCCAGCAGAACACAGGGGGCGAGCCAGCCCCAGCATTTT.

The CDR3 nucleotides read TGTGCCAGCAGGCCCGGTAACTATGGCTACACCTTC. Its protein product is CASRPGNYGYTF. The V gene is TRBV7-9, the J gene TRBJ1-2; D gene uncertain. This CDR3 has 12 residues. The V gene lost 6 bases and the J gene lost 1 base, with 6 bases spanning the gap. From germline, CDR1 is SEHNR and CDR2 FQNEAQ (reference sequence).

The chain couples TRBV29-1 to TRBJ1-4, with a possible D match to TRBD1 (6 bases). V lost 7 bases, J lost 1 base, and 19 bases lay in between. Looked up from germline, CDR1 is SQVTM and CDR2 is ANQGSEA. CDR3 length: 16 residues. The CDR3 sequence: CSARGLGPGTNEKLFF. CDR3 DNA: TGCAGCGCCAGGGGACTGGGACCGGGAACTAATGAAAAACTGTTTTTT. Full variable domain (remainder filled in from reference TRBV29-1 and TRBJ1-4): SAVISQKPSRDICQRGTSLTIQCQVDSQVTMMFWYRQQPGQSLTLIATANQGSEATYESGFVIDKFPISRPNLTFSTLTVSNMSPEDSSIYLCSARGLGPGTNEKLFFGSGTQLSVL.

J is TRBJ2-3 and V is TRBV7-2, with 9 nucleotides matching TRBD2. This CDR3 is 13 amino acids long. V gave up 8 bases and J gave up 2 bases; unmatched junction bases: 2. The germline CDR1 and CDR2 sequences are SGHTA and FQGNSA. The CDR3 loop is CASGTSPTDTQYF. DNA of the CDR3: TGTGCCAGCGGGACTAGCCCCACAGATACGCAGTATTTT.

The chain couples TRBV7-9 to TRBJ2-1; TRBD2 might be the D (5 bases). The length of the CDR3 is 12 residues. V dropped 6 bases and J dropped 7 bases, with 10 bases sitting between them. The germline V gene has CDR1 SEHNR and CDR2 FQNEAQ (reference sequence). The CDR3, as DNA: TGTGCCAGCAGTTATGGCGGGAATGAGCAGTTCTTC. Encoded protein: CASSYGGNEQFF.

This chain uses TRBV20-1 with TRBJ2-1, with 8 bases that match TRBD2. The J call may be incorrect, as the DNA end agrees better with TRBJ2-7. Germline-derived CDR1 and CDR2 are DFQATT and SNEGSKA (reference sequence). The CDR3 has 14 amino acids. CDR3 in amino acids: CSARVAGTYNEQYF. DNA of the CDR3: TGCAGTGCTAGAGTAGCGGGAACCTACAATGAGCAGTACTTC.

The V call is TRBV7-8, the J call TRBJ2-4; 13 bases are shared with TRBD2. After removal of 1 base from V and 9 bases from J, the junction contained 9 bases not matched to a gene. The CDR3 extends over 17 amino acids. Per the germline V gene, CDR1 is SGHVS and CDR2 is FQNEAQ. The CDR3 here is CASSLDPTSGGRGIQYF. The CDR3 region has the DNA TGTGCCAGCAGCTTAGACCCGACTAGCGGGGGGCGCGGCATTCAGTACTTC.

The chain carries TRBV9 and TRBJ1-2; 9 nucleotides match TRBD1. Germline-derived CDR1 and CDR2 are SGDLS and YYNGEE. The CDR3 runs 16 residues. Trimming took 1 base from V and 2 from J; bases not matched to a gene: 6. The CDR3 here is CASSVSRDRENYGYTF. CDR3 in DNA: TGTGCCAGCAGCGTATCCCGGGACAGGGAGAACTATGGCTACACCTTC.

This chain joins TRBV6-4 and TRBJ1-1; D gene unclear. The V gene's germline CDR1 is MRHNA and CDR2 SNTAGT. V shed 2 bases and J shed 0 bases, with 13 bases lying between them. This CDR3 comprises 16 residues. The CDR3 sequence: CASSDGTEALNTEAFF. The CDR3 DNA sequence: TGTGCCAGCAGTGACGGTACAGAGGCCTTGAACACTGAAGCTTTCTTT.

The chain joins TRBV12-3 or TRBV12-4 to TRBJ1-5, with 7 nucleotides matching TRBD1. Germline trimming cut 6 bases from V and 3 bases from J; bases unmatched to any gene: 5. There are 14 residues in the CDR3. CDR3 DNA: TGTGCCAGCAGCCTACAGGGGACCAATCAGCCCCAGCATTTT. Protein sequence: CASSLQGTNQPQHF.

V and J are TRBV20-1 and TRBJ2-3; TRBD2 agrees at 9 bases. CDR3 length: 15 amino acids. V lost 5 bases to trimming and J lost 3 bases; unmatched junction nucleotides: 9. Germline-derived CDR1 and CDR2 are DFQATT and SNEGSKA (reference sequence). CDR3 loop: CSAEQGSGSTDTQYF. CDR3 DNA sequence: TGCAGTGCTGAGCAGGGTAGCGGGAGTACAGATACGCAGTATTTT.

The CDR3 sequence is CSALRTSGGAHEQFF. As DNA, the CDR3 is TGCAGTGCCTTGAGGACTAGCGGGGGGGCACATGAGCAGTTCTTC. The chain recombines TRBV20-1 with TRBJ2-1; TRBD2 aligns across 15 bases. The CDR3 covers 15 residues. Germline CDR1 is DFQATT and CDR2 is SNEGSKA (reference sequence). With V trimmed by 6 bases and J by 8 bases, 8 bases remained unmatched.

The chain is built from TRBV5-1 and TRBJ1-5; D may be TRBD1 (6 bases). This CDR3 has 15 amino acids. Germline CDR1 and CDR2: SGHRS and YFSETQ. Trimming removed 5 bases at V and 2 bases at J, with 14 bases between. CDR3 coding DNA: TGCGCCAGCAGAGGGGGGGTAGCGGGCAATCAGCCCCAGCATTTT. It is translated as CASRGGVAGNQPQHF. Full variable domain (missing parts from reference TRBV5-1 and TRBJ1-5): KAGVTQTPRYLIKTRGQQVTLSCSPISGHRSVSWYQQTPGQGLQFLFEYFSETQRNKGNFPGRFSGRQFSNSRSEMNVSTLELGDSALYLCASRGGVAGNQPQHFGDGTRLSIL.